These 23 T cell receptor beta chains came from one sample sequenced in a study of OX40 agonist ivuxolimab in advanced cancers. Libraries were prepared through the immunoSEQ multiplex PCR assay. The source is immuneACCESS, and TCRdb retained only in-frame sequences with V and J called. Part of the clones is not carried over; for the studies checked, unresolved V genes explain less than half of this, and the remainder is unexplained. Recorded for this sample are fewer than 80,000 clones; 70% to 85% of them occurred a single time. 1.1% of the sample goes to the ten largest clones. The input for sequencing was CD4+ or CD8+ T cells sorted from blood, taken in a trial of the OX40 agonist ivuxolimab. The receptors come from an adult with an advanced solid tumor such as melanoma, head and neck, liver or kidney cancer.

CDR3 in amino acids: CASSLSGGLGAQHF. In nucleotides, the CDR3 is TGTGCCAGCAGTTTATCCGGGGGGCTGGGGGCCCAGCATTTT. The gene calls are TRBV27 and TRBJ1-5; a weak D match, TRBD1 (6 bases). With 0 bases removed from V and 11 bases from J, the gap between germline ends came to 14 bases. The CDR3 has 14 amino acids. CDR1 and CDR2 from the germline V gene are MNHEY and SMNVEV (reference sequence).

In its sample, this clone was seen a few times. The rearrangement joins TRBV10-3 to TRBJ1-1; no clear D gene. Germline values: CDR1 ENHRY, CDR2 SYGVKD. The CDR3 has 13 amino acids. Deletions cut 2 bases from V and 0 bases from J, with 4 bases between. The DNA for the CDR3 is TGTGCCATCAGTGAGGGAGTGAACACTGAAGCTTTCTTT. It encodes CAISEGVNTEAFF.

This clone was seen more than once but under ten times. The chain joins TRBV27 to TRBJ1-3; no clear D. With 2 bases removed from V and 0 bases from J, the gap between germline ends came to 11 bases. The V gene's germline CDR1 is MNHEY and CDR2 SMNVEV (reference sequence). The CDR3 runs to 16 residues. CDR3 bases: TGTGCCAGCAGTTTAGAAGGGCCCCGCTCTGGAAACACCATATATTTT. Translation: CASSLEGPRSGNTIYF.

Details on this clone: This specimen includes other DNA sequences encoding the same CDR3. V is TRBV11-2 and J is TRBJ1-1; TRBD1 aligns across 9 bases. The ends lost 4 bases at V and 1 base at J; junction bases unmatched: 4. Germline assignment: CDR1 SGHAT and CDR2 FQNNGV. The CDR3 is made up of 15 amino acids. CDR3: CASSSLTGGNTEAFF. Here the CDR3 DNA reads TGTGCCAGCAGCTCCTTGACAGGGGGGAACACTGAAGCTTTCTTT.

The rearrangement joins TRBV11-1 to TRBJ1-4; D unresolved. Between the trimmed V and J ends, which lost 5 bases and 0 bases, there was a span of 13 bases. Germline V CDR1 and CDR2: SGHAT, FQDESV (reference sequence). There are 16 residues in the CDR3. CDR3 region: CASSPRRSATNEKLFF. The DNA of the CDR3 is TGTGCCAGCAGCCCCCGTCGGAGCGCAACTAATGAAAAACTGTTTTTT.

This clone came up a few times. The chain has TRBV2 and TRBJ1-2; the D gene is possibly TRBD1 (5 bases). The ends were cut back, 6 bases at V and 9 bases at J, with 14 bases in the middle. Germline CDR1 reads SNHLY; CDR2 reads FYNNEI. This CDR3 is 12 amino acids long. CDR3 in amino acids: CASRDRDPSYTF. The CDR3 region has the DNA TGTGCCAGCAGAGACCGGGACCCCAGCTACACCTTC.

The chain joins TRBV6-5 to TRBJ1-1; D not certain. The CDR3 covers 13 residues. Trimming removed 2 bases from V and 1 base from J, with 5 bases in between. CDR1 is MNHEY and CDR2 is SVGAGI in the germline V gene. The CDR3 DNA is TGTGCCAGCAGTTACAGATCGAACACTGAAGCTTTCTTT. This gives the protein CASSYRSNTEAFF.

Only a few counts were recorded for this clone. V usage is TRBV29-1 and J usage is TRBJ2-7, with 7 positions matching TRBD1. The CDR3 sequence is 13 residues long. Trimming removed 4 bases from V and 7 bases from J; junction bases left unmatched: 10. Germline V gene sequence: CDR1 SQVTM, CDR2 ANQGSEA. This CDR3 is CSVVGDRESEQYF. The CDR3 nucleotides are TGCAGCGTTGTGGGAGACAGGGAGAGTGAGCAGTACTTC.

In nucleotides, the CDR3 is TGTGCCAGCAGTGAAGCGCTACGACGACGACCAACAGGGCGGTGGGGCTACACCTTC. Its translation is CASSEALRRRPTGRWGYTF. The rearrangement joins TRBV6-1 to TRBJ1-2; TRBD1 might be the D (6 bases). Trimming took off 0 bases at V and 8 bases at J, with 28 bases between the two ends. There are 19 residues in the CDR3. CDR1 and CDR2 (germline): MNHNS, SASEGT.

The CDR3 region is CASSLIGLLTNTEAFF. The CDR3 DNA reads TGTGCCAGCAGCTTAATAGGGCTACTTACAAACACTGAAGCTTTCTTT. The V call is TRBV7-2, the J call TRBJ1-1; no clear D. Germline-derived CDR1 and CDR2 are SGHTA and FQGNSA. This CDR3 has 16 residues. V lost 2 bases to trimming and J lost 2 bases, with 15 bases between them.

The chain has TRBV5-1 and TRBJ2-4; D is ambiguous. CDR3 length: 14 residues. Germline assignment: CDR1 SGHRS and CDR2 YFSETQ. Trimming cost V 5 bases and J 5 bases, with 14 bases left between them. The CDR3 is CASRFTPPQNIQYF. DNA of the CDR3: TGCGCCAGCAGGTTTACACCTCCCCAAAACATTCAGTACTTC.

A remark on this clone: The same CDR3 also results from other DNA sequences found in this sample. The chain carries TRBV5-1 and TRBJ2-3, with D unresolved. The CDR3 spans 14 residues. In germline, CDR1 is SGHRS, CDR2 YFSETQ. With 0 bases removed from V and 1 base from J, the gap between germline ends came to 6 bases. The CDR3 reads CASSLGEGTDTQYF. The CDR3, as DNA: TGCGCCAGCAGCTTGGGTGAGGGCACAGATACGCAGTATTTT.

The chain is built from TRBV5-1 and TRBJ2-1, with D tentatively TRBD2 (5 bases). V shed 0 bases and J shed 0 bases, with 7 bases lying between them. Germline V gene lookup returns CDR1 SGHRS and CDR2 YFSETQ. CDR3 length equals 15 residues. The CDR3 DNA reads TGCGCCAGCAGCTTGGACGGGAACTCCTACAATGAGCAGTTCTTC. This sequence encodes CASSLDGNSYNEQFF. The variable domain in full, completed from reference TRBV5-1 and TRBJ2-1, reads KAGVTQTPRYLIKTRGQQVTLSCSPISGHRSVSWYQQTPGQGLQFLFEYFSETQRNKGNFPGRFSGRQFSNSRSEMNVSTLELGDSALYLCASSLDGNSYNEQFFGPGTRLTVL.

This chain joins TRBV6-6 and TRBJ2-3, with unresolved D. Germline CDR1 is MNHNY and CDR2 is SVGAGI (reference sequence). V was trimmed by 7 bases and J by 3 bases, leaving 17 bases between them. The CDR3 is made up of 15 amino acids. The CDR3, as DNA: TGTGCCAGCACCGATCTGGATTTTGATACAGATACGCAGTATTTT. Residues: CASTDLDFDTDTQYF.

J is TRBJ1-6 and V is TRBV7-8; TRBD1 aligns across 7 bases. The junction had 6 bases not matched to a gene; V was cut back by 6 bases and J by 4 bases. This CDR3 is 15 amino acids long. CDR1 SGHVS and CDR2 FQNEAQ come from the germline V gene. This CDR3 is CASRGDRLYNSPLHF. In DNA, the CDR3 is TGTGCCAGCAGGGGGGACAGACTTTATAATTCACCCCTCCACTTT.

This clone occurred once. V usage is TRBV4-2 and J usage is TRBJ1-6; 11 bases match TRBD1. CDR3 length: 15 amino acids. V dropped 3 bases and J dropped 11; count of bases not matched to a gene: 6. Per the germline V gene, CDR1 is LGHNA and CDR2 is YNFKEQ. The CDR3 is CASSQVGQGETPLHF. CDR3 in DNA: TGTGCCAGCAGCCAGGTGGGACAGGGGGAAACACCCCTCCACTTT.

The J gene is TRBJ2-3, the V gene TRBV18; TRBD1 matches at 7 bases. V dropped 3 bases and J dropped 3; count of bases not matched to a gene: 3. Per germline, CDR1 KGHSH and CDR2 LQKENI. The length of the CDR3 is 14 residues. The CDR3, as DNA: TGTGCCAGCTCACCGATACAGGGGACAGATACGCAGTATTTT. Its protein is CASSPIQGTDTQYF.

For the CDR3, the DNA is TGTGCCAGCAGCGTAGAGGCAGGGGGCGCCCCTGGAAACACCATATATTTT. Protein sequence: CASSVEAGGAPGNTIYF. This rearrangement joins TRBV9 to TRBJ1-3, with TRBD1 matching 8 bases. The CDR3 length is 17 residues. CDR1 and CDR2 (germline): SGDLS, YYNGEE. Trimming took 0 bases from V and 2 from J; bases not matched to a gene: 7.

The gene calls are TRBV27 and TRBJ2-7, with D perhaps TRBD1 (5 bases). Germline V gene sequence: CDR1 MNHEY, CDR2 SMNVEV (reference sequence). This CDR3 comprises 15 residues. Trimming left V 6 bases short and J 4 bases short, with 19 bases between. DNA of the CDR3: TGTGCCAGCAGCTTTCAGGGCTTGTCCCTGTACGAGCAGTACTTC. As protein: CASSFQGLSLYEQYF.

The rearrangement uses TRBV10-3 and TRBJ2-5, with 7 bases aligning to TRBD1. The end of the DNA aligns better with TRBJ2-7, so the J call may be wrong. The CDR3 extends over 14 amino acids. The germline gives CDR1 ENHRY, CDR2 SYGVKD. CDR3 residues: CAISTPGQTYEQYF. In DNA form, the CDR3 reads TGTGCCATCAGTACTCCGGGACAGACCTACGAGCAGTACTTC.

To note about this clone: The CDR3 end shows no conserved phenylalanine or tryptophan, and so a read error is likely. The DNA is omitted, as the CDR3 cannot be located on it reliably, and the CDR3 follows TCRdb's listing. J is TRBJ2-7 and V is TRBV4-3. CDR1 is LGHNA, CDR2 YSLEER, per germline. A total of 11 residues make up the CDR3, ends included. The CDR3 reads CASSQVGGNGI.

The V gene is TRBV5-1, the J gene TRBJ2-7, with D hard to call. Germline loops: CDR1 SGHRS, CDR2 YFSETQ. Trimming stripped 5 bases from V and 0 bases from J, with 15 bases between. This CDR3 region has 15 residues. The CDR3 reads CASRTRTEPSYEQYF. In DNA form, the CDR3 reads TGCGCCAGCAGGACGAGGACGGAGCCCTCCTACGAGCAGTACTTC.

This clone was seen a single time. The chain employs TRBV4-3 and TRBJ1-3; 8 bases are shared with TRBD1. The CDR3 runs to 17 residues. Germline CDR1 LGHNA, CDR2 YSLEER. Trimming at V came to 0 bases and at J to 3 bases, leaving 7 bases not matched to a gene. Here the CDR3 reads CASSQDPAGGFGNTIYF. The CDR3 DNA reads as TGCGCCAGCAGCCAAGATCCGGCAGGGGGCTTTGGAAACACCATATATTTT.